Sequencing of this T cell receptor beta chain was carried out in a study of blood T cell repertoires in COVID-19 (dated by TCRdb to about 2020). General notes on the study: Samples from collaborators originated in the United States, Italy and Spain and spanned both the acute and convalescent phases of COVID-19. Where available, HLA class I and class II types were obtained from metadata supplied by the sample provider rather than from assay-based typing. Samples came from the ongoing ImmuneRACE study (first 160 participants) plus 1,254 subjects from 6 global collaborators. The prospective study material was composed of cDNA or gDNA derived from T cells, B-cell-depleted T cells, or PBMCs. A freely available public database, intended as a resource for researchers studying the immune response to SARS-CoV-2, is where the repertoires were released. Subjects who had been exposed to COVID-19, were actively infected with it, or had recovered from it provided the deeply sampled blood TCRbeta repertoires that made up the dataset. Nearly every sample came with metadata listing a de-identified subject ID, COVID-19 status, age in years and sex.

Overall study results and their limits: The quantity of clinical and demographic metadata differed by source and by participant and was supplied without curation.

Enrolling through a virtual design, the prospective study's participants ranged in age from roughly 18 to 89 years and lived across roughly 23 United States geographic areas. To assign participants to cohorts, the prospective study relied on clinical history that participants themselves reported in a screening survey and a study questionnaire. Recovered participants in ImmuneRACE Cohort 3 were defined as having two consecutive negative NP/OP PCR tests, clearance from a healthcare professional, or resolution of symptoms. In the prospective study, mobile phlebotomists collected whole blood, serum and a nasopharyngeal or oropharyngeal swab from each participant. Prospective study participants could optionally give additional blood draws and questionnaires over a roughly two-month period. Blood samples from the prospective study were shipped frozen or at room temperature prior to DNA extraction. From cysteine to phenylalanine, the CDR3 is 15 amino acids long. Just CDR3 DNA is preserved here, 45 bases in frame from base 1. From the germline V gene (reference sequence), CDR1 is MNHEY and CDR2 is SMNVEV. The junction shows trimming of 2 bases on V and 1 base on J, plus 12 bases between the germline ends.

TCRbeta CDR3 regions were amplified from genomic DNA by means of the immunoSEQ Assay, a bias-controlled multiplex PCR. In the authors' own workflow: Nucleated cell counts per sample were estimated from amplification of reference gene primers within the assay. To quantify the absolute abundance of each unique TCRbeta CDR3 rearrangement, sequence reads were collapsed and filtered. For each sample, productive Simpson clonality was calculated by taking the square root of Simpson's diversity index across productive rearrangements. In TCRdb, the immuneACCESS table is reduced to in-frame sequences with V and J assigned. These tables do not hold every clone; where another copy was compared, an unresolved V gene accounts for under half, and the others remain unexplained. For V, J and clone size, that table is used; D and trimming come from the DNA. The sample table lists a few hundred thousand clones, around 91% of them with a count of one. Jointly, the top ten make up approximately 9.8% of the sample.

A word on this clone: The antigen it recognizes is unknown. No clone much larger than this one lies a single base away; base qualities are absent.

Sequenced sample: PBMCs or T cells enriched from blood (not recorded which). The chain employs TRBV27 and TRBJ2-7, and perhaps TRBD1 as D gene, on 5 matching bases. This clonotype was obtained from a woman in her 40s who had recovered from COVID-19. Read as DNA, the sequence is TGTGCCAGCAGTTTAGGGGCAGGGCCATCCTACGAGCAGTACTTC. Translation gives CASSLGAGPSYEQYF.